These 31 T cell receptor beta chains came from one sample sequenced in a study of cytotoxic CD8 clonotypes in ibrutinib-treated CLL. The method was immunoSEQ multiplex PCR; TCRdb's version includes in-frame clones alone and lacks a portion of them. The sample includes about 130,000 clones, 70% to 90% of them seen just once. The source was PBMCs, collected after 24 months of ibrutinib treatment. These receptors were obtained from a human donor with chronic lymphocytic leukemia.

Written as DNA, the CDR3 is TGTGCCAGCAGGGCCCAACAGGGAGGGTGGACTGAAGCTTTCTTT. It specifies CASRAQQGGWTEAFF. This rearrangement joins TRBV6-1 to TRBJ1-1; weak D call: TRBD1 (6 bases). Germline assignment: CDR1 MNHNS and CDR2 SASEGT. There are 15 residues in the CDR3. Between the trimmed V and J ends, which lost 6 bases and 5 bases, there was a span of 19 bases.

The rearrangement uses TRBV7-3 and TRBJ2-7; possibly TRBD1 for D (7 bases). The CDR3 has 13 residues. With 5 bases removed from V and 5 bases from J, the gap between germline ends came to 13 bases. Germline-derived CDR1 and CDR2 are SGHTA and FQGTGA. The CDR3: CASSGSGGNEQYF. The CDR3 DNA is TGTGCCAGCAGCGGATCAGGGGGGAACGAGCAGTACTTC.

The chain has TRBV4-1 and TRBJ2-1; tentatively, D is TRBD2 (6 bases). Trimming stripped 4 bases from V and 7 bases from J, with 23 bases between. This CDR3 has 17 amino acids. CDR1 is MGHRA and CDR2 is YSYEKL in the germline V gene. CDR3 sequence: CASSRPIGGRGRNEQFF. In nucleotides, the CDR3 is TGCGCCAGCAGCCGCCCGATAGGAGGGAGAGGGAGGAATGAGCAGTTCTTC.

The DNA of the CDR3 is TGTGCCAGCAGGTTCGCGGGGGGCCGGGCCGGGGAGCTGTTTTTT. The encoded protein is CASRFAGGRAGELFF. The chain combines TRBV2 with TRBJ2-2; 8 positions agree with TRBD2. The CDR3 spans 15 residues. Trimming took 6 bases from V and 6 from J; bases not matched to a gene: 9. Germline CDR1 reads SNHLY; CDR2 reads FYNNEI.

J is TRBJ1-6 and V is TRBV5-8; D perhaps matches TRBD1 (5 bases). Trimming cost V 3 bases and J 2 bases, with 9 bases left between them. Germline CDR1 SGHTS, CDR2 YDEGEE. The CDR3 length is 15 residues. The CDR3 spells CASSSGVPYNSPLHF. The CDR3 DNA reads TGTGCCAGCAGCTCGGGGGTTCCCTATAATTCACCCCTCCACTTT.

The chain carries TRBV7-2 and TRBJ1-4; D unresolved. The germline CDR1 and CDR2 sequences are SGHTA and FQGNSA. The germline V and J ends were trimmed by 4 bases and 3 bases, with 15 bases remaining between them. This CDR3 region has 16 residues. The CDR3, as DNA: TGTGCCAGCAGCTCAGTCCCCGGGGTGGCTAATGAAAAACTGTTTTTT. Protein product: CASSSVPGVANEKLFF.

This sequence joins TRBV6-5 and TRBJ1-2, with D possibly TRBD1 on 5 matching bases. Germline CDR1 MNHEY, CDR2 SVGAGI. This CDR3 is built from 14 residues. Trimming left V 10 bases short and J 1 base short, with 16 bases between. In DNA form, the CDR3 reads TGTGCCACAAAATCCACAGGTTTTAACTATGGCTACACCTTC. It specifies CATKSTGFNYGYTF.

The rearrangement uses TRBV5-1 and TRBJ2-2; 7 bases fit TRBD2. Germline V gene lookup returns CDR1 SGHRS and CDR2 YFSETQ. Trimming took 6 bases from V and 7 from J; bases not matched to a gene: 12. The CDR3 contains 15 residues. CDR3 loop: CASTPGRGGDGELFF. Here the CDR3 DNA reads TGCGCCAGCACCCCAGGGAGGGGAGGTGACGGGGAGCTGTTTTTT.

This sequence joins TRBV30 and TRBJ1-1; D not resolved. Looked up from germline, CDR1 is GTSNPN and CDR2 is SVGIG (reference sequence). The CDR3 is 11 residues long. The V end was cut by 2 bases, the J end by 11 bases, with 12 bases between. The CDR3 region has the DNA TGTGCCTGGAGTACCGGGGATCCGGCTTTCTTT. Its translation: CAWSTGDPAFF.

The chain uses TRBV28 and TRBJ2-7; weak D call: TRBD2 (6 bases). Germline loops: CDR1 MDHEN, CDR2 SYDVKM. V shed 7 bases and J shed 8 bases, with 21 bases lying between them. The CDR3 loop spans 14 amino acids. The CDR3 sequence is CASTPPGDLRKQYF. The CDR3 nucleotides read TGTGCCAGCACCCCTCCGGGGGACCTAAGGAAGCAGTACTTC. The whole variable domain, remainder taken from reference TRBV28 and TRBJ2-7, is DVKVTQSSRYLVKRTGEKVFLECVQDMDHENMFWYRQDPGLGLRLIYFSYDVKMKEKGDIPEGYSVSREKKERFSLILESASTNQTSMYLCASTPPGDLRKQYFGPGTRLTVT.

The chain uses TRBV27 and TRBJ1-1; weak D call: TRBD1 (5 bases). Germline CDR1 MNHEY, CDR2 SMNVEV (reference sequence). The CDR3 is made up of 15 amino acids. Trimming shortened V by 2 bases and J by 5 bases, and 15 bases separated the two germline ends. CDR3 sequence reads: CASSLDRGGRTEAFF. The CDR3 DNA follows: TGTGCCAGCAGTTTAGATAGGGGAGGTCGGACTGAAGCTTTCTTT.

The chain carries TRBV10-3 and TRBJ2-1; possibly TRBD1 for D (6 bases). The CDR3 loop spans 11 amino acids. Trimming cost V 4 bases and J 10 bases, with 8 bases left between them. Germline lookup yields CDR1 ENHRY and CDR2 SYGVKD. The CDR3 bases are TGTGCCATCAGTGGGGGGACAGAGCAGTTCTTC. Translated, it gives CAISGGTEQFF.

This rearrangement joins TRBV7-2 to TRBJ2-4; D might be TRBD1 or TRBD2, each matching 5 bases. Germline CDR1 is SGHTA and CDR2 is FQGNSA. This CDR3 comprises 15 residues. V lost 1 base, J lost 8 bases, and 15 bases lay in between. The CDR3 sequence: CASSLVITGGDIQYF. CDR3 DNA: TGTGCCAGCAGCTTAGTTATCACAGGAGGCGACATTCAGTACTTC.

This chain joins TRBV28 and TRBJ2-1; TRBD2 matches at 9 bases. CDR1 and CDR2 from the germline V gene are MDHEN and SYDVKM. V lost 2 bases to trimming and J lost 8 bases; unmatched junction nucleotides: 13. The CDR3 is 17 residues long. The CDR3 coding sequence is TGTGCCAGCAGTTTAACCGGGACTAGCTTTCAATTCCATGAGCAGTTCTTC. This translates into CASSLTGTSFQFHEQFF.

This clone was seen once. The rearrangement joins TRBV29-1 to TRBJ2-1; TRBD2 might be the D (6 bases). The germline V and J ends were trimmed by 6 bases and 9 bases, with 15 bases remaining between them. In germline, CDR1 is SQVTM, CDR2 ANQGSEA. The CDR3 is made up of 12 amino acids. Here the CDR3 DNA reads TGCAGCGTACCTACGGGGGTCGGTGAGCAGTTCTTC. Translated: CSVPTGVGEQFF.

The chain uses TRBV27 and TRBJ1-4; D call uncertain. Trimming shortened V by 1 base and J by 8 bases, and 17 bases separated the two germline ends. The germline V gene encodes CDR1 MNHEY and CDR2 SMNVEV (reference sequence). The CDR3 runs to 16 residues. CDR3 sequence (DNA): TGTGCCAGCAGTTTATACTTGGGGTTCTCTAGGGAAAAACTGTTTTTT. Protein product: CASSLYLGFSREKLFF.

The count of this clone is one. The chain uses TRBV28 and TRBJ1-1; 9 bases align to TRBD1. V trimming: 1 base; J trimming: 6 bases; junction bases outside the gene matches: 6. CDR3 length: 15 residues. Germline loops: CDR1 MDHEN, CDR2 SYDVKM. The CDR3 region is CASSLFGTGKAEAFF. The CDR3 coding sequence is TGTGCCAGCAGTTTATTCGGGACAGGGAAGGCTGAAGCTTTCTTT.

The J gene is TRBJ1-6, the V gene TRBV15; 7 positions match TRBD1. The J segment lost 7 bases and the V segment lost 0 bases, leaving 6 bases of the junction unmatched. Germline values: CDR1 LNHNV, CDR2 YYDKDF (reference sequence). There are 16 residues in the CDR3. The chain's CDR3 is CATSRDPGRGNSPLHF. The CDR3 bases are TGTGCCACCAGCAGAGATCCGGGCAGGGGGAATTCACCCCTCCACTTT.

This clone was found once. The chain links TRBV19 to TRBJ1-4; 8 nucleotides match TRBD1. Germline CDR1 reads LNHDA; CDR2 reads SQIVND (reference sequence). CDR3 length equals 15 residues. J was trimmed by 0 bases and V by 8 bases; bases with no gene match: 5. The CDR3 bases are TGTGCCAGTGAGCGGACAGGGTCAACTAATGAAAAACTGTTTTTT. Translated: CASERTGSTNEKLFF. The whole variable domain, remainder taken from reference TRBV19 and TRBJ1-4, is DGGITQSPKYLFRKEGQNVTLSCEQNLNHDAMYWYRQDPGQGLRLIYYSQIVNDFQKGDIAEGYSVSREKKESFPLTVTSAQKNPTAFYLCASERTGSTNEKLFFGSGTQLSVL.

The rearrangement joins TRBV5-1 to TRBJ2-1; a possible D gene is TRBD2 (5 bases). Germline V gene sequence: CDR1 SGHRS, CDR2 YFSETQ. This CDR3 is 17 amino acids long. The V and J ends lost 2 bases and 6 bases respectively, with 21 bases between them. DNA for the CDR3: TGCGCCAGCAGCTTAAGGTCTACGGCACCGGCGGGCAATGAGCAGTTCTTC. Its translation is CASSLRSTAPAGNEQFF.

V usage is TRBV5-4 and J usage is TRBJ2-1; the D gene is possibly TRBD1 (7 bases). V shed 4 bases and J shed 4 bases, with 15 bases lying between them. The CDR3 is 15 amino acids. Germline CDR1 SGHNT, CDR2 YYREEE (reference sequence). The CDR3 sequence is CASSPGGTLYNEQFF. The CDR3 nucleotides read TGTGCCAGCAGCCCAGGGGGGACTTTGTACAATGAGCAGTTCTTC. Full variable domain (outside the CDR3, taken from reference TRBV5-4 and TRBJ2-1): ETGVTQSPTHLIKTRGQQVTLRCSSQSGHNTVSWYQQALGQGPQFIFQYYREEENGRGNFPPRFSGLQFPNYSSELNVNALELDDSALYLCASSPGGTLYNEQFFGPGTRLTVL.

The chain uses TRBV18 and TRBJ2-7; TRBD1 matches at 8 bases. Trimming removed 3 bases from V and 3 bases from J; junction bases left unmatched: 10. Germline CDR1 reads KGHSH; CDR2 reads LQKENI. The CDR3 spans 16 residues. This CDR3 reads CASSPPGGQGLYEQYF. The CDR3 nucleotides are TGTGCCAGCTCACCGCCCGGCGGACAGGGTCTCTACGAGCAGTACTTC.

The chain links TRBV19 to TRBJ2-7; D gene ambiguous. Germline V gives CDR1 LNHDA, CDR2 SQIVND (reference sequence). This CDR3 comprises 12 residues. V was cut by 11 bases and J by 0 bases, with 11 bases left in between. The CDR3 sequence is CALRRFSYEQYF. In DNA form, the CDR3 reads TGTGCCCTACGGCGGTTCTCCTACGAGCAGTACTTC.

The chain couples TRBV28 to TRBJ1-1, with 10 positions matching TRBD1. CDR1 and CDR2 (germline): MDHEN, SYDVKM. With V trimmed by 2 bases and J by 8 bases, 8 bases remained unmatched. The CDR3 is 15 residues long. CDR3 loop: CASSLRPGQGWEAFF. The CDR3 nucleotides are TGTGCCAGCAGTTTACGGCCGGGACAGGGGTGGGAAGCTTTCTTT.

The gene calls are TRBV7-9 and TRBJ2-5; D remains unclear. Trimming shortened V by 3 bases and J by 5 bases, and 13 bases separated the two germline ends. The germline CDR1 and CDR2 sequences are SEHNR and FQNEAQ (reference sequence). There are 14 residues in the CDR3. The CDR3 protein is CASSFSLIGETQYF. The CDR3, as DNA: TGTGCCAGCAGCTTTTCCCTGATCGGGGAGACCCAGTACTTC.

V gene TRBV29-1 combines with J gene TRBJ1-5; tentative D call: TRBD1 (6 bases). Between the trimmed V and J ends, which lost 6 bases and 6 bases, there was a span of 18 bases. The germline V gene has CDR1 SQVTM and CDR2 ANQGSEA. This CDR3 region has 14 residues. The CDR3 spells CSVSQQGSGQPQHF. The CDR3 nucleotides are TGCAGCGTAAGTCAACAGGGCAGCGGTCAGCCCCAGCATTTT. Based on the CDR3 plus reference TRBV29-1 and TRBJ1-5, the full variable domain is SAVISQKPSRDICQRGTSLTIQCQVDSQVTMMFWYRQQPGQSLTLIATANQGSEATYESGFVIDKFPISRPNLTFSTLTVSNMSPEDSSIYLCSVSQQGSGQPQHFGDGTRLSIL.

The J gene is TRBJ2-2, the V gene TRBV27; 7 bases fit TRBD1. The CDR3 is made up of 16 amino acids. V shed 2 bases and J 0 bases; nucleotides not matched to a gene: 3. The germline CDR1 and CDR2 sequences are MNHEY and SMNVEV (reference sequence). The CDR3 sequence is CASSLGQESNTGELFF. In DNA form, the CDR3 reads TGTGCCAGCAGTTTAGGACAGGAGTCGAACACCGGGGAGCTGTTTTTT.

V is TRBV7-2 and J is TRBJ1-2; D perhaps matches TRBD1 (5 bases). Trimming stripped 4 bases from V and 3 bases from J, with 12 bases between. The length of the CDR3 is 14 residues. Germline V gives CDR1 SGHTA, CDR2 FQGNSA. The CDR3 DNA reads TGTGCCAGCAGCTGGGGCCTATCGGACTATGGCTACACCTTC. Its protein is CASSWGLSDYGYTF. Filled out from reference TRBV7-2 and TRBJ1-2, the complete variable domain reads GAGVSQSPSNKVTEKGKDVELRCDPISGHTALYWYRQSLGQGLEFLIYFQGNSAPDKSGLPSDRFSAERTGGSVSTLTIQRTQQEDSAVYLCASSWGLSDYGYTFGSGTRLTVV.

The chain uses TRBV28 and TRBJ2-3, with D possibly TRBD2 on 6 matching bases. The CDR3 is made up of 12 amino acids. CDR1 is MDHEN and CDR2 is SYDVKM in the germline V gene. DNA of the CDR3: TGTGGTAGCGGAAGCTACACAGATACGCAGTATTTT. Protein sequence: CGSGSYTDTQYF.

V gene TRBV18 combines with J gene TRBJ2-1, with TRBD2 matching over 7 bases. The CDR3 totals 13 residues. Germline values: CDR1 KGHSH, CDR2 LQKENI. J gave up 7 bases and V 4 bases, and 4 bases lay outside the gene matches. CDR3 in DNA: TGTGCCAGCTCACTGGGGCGGGGGAATGAGCAGTTCTTC. It encodes CASSLGRGNEQFF.

This clone was counted once. The chain carries TRBV4-1 and TRBJ2-6; the D gene is possibly TRBD2 (6 bases). In germline, CDR1 is MGHRA, CDR2 YSYEKL. The V end lost 4 bases, the J end lost 1 base, and 20 bases lay between the germline ends. The CDR3 runs 19 residues. Here the CDR3 reads CASSLPRDRSRSGANVLTF. The CDR3 nucleotides read TGCGCCAGCAGCCTCCCGCGGGACCGTTCTCGTTCTGGGGCCAACGTCCTGACTTTC.